This is a list of T cell receptor beta chains from one sample in a study of cytomegalovirus exposure and HLA in healthy donors. The table came from immunoSEQ multiplex PCR; TCRdb's copy has only in-frame clones and leaves some out. The sample holds about 100,000 clones; roughly 70% are singletons and the top ten take 4.5% to 5%. The sequenced sample was PBMCs. The receptors stem from a woman aged 18-29 years in good health and CMV-seropositive. The CDR3 runs from the conserved cysteine through the conserved F or W. Each record gives: V gene, J gene, CDR3 protein.

v_gene: TRBV7-8
j_gene: TRBJ2-3
CDR3aa: CASSPSGRWDTQYF

v_gene: TRBV7-2
j_gene: TRBJ2-7
CDR3aa: CASTSQREAYEQYF

v_gene: TRBV19
j_gene: TRBJ1-1
CDR3aa: CASSIWGQPANTEAFF

v_gene: TRBV28
j_gene: TRBJ1-4
CDR3aa: CASSILQKVEKLFF

v_gene: TRBV27
j_gene: TRBJ2-1
CDR3aa: CASRVTGGNEQFF

v_gene: TRBV9
j_gene: TRBJ2-7
CDR3aa: CASSLGQPYEQYF

v_gene: TRBV10-3
j_gene: TRBJ2-4
CDR3aa: CAISDSGQGLGKNIQYF

v_gene: TRBV6-5
j_gene: TRBJ2-1
CDR3aa: CASSYSSGDYNEQFF

v_gene: TRBV28
j_gene: TRBJ2-7
CDR3aa: CASSTQTGSPLGKQYF

v_gene: TRBV29-1
j_gene: TRBJ2-7
CDR3aa: CSVEGSYYEQYF

v_gene: TRBV6-4
j_gene: TRBJ2-2
CDR3aa: CASSSGSFTGELFF

v_gene: TRBV7-3
j_gene: TRBJ2-1
CDR3aa: CASRNTSYNEQFF

v_gene: TRBV27
j_gene: TRBJ2-7
CDR3aa: CASTESGRLNEQYF

v_gene: TRBV7-9
j_gene: TRBJ2-2
CDR3aa: CASSRGTATGELFF

v_gene: TRBV21-1
j_gene: TRBJ2-5
CDR3aa: CASSNEKASGSGETQYF

v_gene: TRBV19
j_gene: TRBJ2-5
CDR3aa: CASRVQGGETQYF

v_gene: TRBV5-5
j_gene: TRBJ1-2
CDR3aa: CASSLIDTGNYGYTF

v_gene: TRBV5-1
j_gene: TRBJ1-2
CDR3aa: CASRGTELYGYTF

v_gene: TRBV27
j_gene: TRBJ2-3
CDR3aa: CASGREAGSTDTQYF

v_gene: TRBV19
j_gene: TRBJ2-4
CDR3aa: CASSIGGLAKNIQYF

v_gene: TRBV27
j_gene: TRBJ2-3
CDR3aa: CASRPSEASGAYF

v_gene: TRBV28
j_gene: TRBJ2-6
CDR3aa: CASSFVFSGVYSGANVLTF

v_gene: TRBV18
j_gene: TRBJ2-1
CDR3aa: CASSPDISYNEQFF

v_gene: TRBV10-3
j_gene: TRBJ1-4
CDR3aa: CAISDKTGMANEKLFF

v_gene: TRBV7-9
j_gene: TRBJ2-1
CDR3aa: CASSLVAGVSNEQFF

v_gene: TRBV11-1
j_gene: TRBJ2-7
CDR3aa: CASSLIQGSSYEQYF

v_gene: TRBV5-6
j_gene: TRBJ2-3
CDR3aa: CASSLYLSTDTQYF

v_gene: TRBV2
j_gene: TRBJ2-3
CDR3aa: CATSTSGGDITGTDTQYF